The 26 T cell receptor beta chains reported below all come from one sample, sequenced in a study of T cell responses to AZD1222 COVID-19 vaccine. The protocol was immunoSEQ multiplex PCR, while the TCRdb copy is restricted to in-frame clones and leaves out a portion. The table lists approximately 190,000 clones, around nine tenths of them singletons. The sequencing here drew on peripheral blood, taken 28 days after the second dose of the MenACWY control vaccine. Receptors were obtained from an adult who received the MenACWY meningococcal vaccine as a control.

This clone was seen a single time. The chain links TRBV19 to TRBJ2-1, with 8 bases aligning to TRBD2. CDR1 LNHDA and CDR2 SQIVND come from the germline V gene (reference sequence). V was clipped by 8 bases and J by 8 bases; unmatched bases: 11. This CDR3 is built from 14 residues. The CDR3 sequence is CASEIAGGYDEQFF. DNA of the CDR3: TGTGCCAGTGAAATCGCGGGGGGCTATGATGAGCAGTTCTTC.

The rearrangement joins TRBV7-2 to TRBJ2-5, with D perhaps matching TRBD1 (5 bases). Per the germline V gene, CDR1 is SGHTA and CDR2 is FQGNSA. The CDR3 extends over 15 amino acids. Trimming took 2 bases from V and 4 from J, leaving 14 bases between them. CDR3 DNA sequence: TGTGCCAGCAGCTTACTTATAAATAGGGGAGAGACCCAGTACTTC. Encoded protein: CASSLLINRGETQYF. The full variable domain, in which reference TRBV7-2 and TRBJ2-5 provide the parts outside the CDR3, is GAGVSQSPSNKVTEKGKDVELRCDPISGHTALYWYRQSLGQGLEFLIYFQGNSAPDKSGLPSDRFSAERTGGSVSTLTIQRTQQEDSAVYLCASSLLINRGETQYFGPGTRLLVL.

The genes are TRBV28 and TRBJ2-7; the D is unclear. Germline V gene sequence: CDR1 MDHEN, CDR2 SYDVKM. V dropped 5 bases and J dropped 2 bases, with 7 bases sitting between them. This CDR3 is built from 12 residues. The CDR3: CASSPKPYEQYF. The CDR3 nucleotides read TGTGCCAGCAGTCCGAAACCCTACGAGCAGTACTTC.

The gene calls are TRBV29-1 and TRBJ2-1; D gene uncertain. CDR3 length: 14 amino acids. V lost 6 bases to trimming and J lost 0 bases, with 12 bases between them. CDR1 and CDR2 from the germline V gene are SQVTM and ANQGSEA. Written as DNA, the CDR3 is TGCAGCGTATTACTTTACCTCTCCTACAATGAGCAGTTCTTC. It translates to CSVLLYLSYNEQFF.

The chain combines TRBV7-3 with TRBJ2-1; 9 bases are a match to TRBD2. This CDR3 has 15 residues. Trimming cost V 4 bases and J 4 bases; bases outside gene matches: 5. CDR1 SGHTA and CDR2 FQGTGA come from the germline V gene. CDR3 bases: TGTGCCAGCAGCTCGGGGACTAGCAGGTACAATGAGCAGTTCTTC. The encoded protein is CASSSGTSRYNEQFF.

The chain uses TRBV7-2 and TRBJ1-1; D is unclear. Between the trimmed V and J ends, which lost 2 bases and 1 base, there was a span of 5 bases. Per germline, CDR1 SGHTA and CDR2 FQGNSA. CDR3 length equals 13 residues. The CDR3 nucleotides read TGTGCCAGCAGCTTATCCGCGAACACTGAAGCTTTCTTT. It translates to CASSLSANTEAFF.

V is TRBV27 and J is TRBJ2-5, with D unclear. Germline CDR1 MNHEY, CDR2 SMNVEV (reference sequence). This CDR3 comprises 13 residues. The V gene lost 0 bases and the J gene lost 7 bases, with 9 bases spanning the gap. CDR3 DNA: TGTGCCAGCAGTTTATCCGAAGGGTCGACCCAGTACTTC. Translating it yields CASSLSEGSTQYF.

The chain couples TRBV5-6 to TRBJ1-2; TRBD1 aligns across 7 bases. J gave up 2 bases and V 2 bases, and 0 bases lay outside the gene matches. Germline V lookup: CDR1 SGHDT, CDR2 YYEEEE. CDR3 length: 13 residues. CDR3 nucleotide sequence: TGTGCCAGCAGCTTAGGGGGCAACTATGGCTACACCTTC. Protein sequence: CASSLGGNYGYTF.

The J gene is TRBJ1-4, the V gene TRBV29-1, with unresolved D. V lost 5 bases to trimming and J lost 4 bases, with 14 bases between them. The CDR3 is 14 amino acids. Per the germline V gene, CDR1 is SQVTM and CDR2 is ANQGSEA. The CDR3, as DNA: TGCAGCGTTCAGCCTTCCGCTAATAATGAAAAACTGTTTTTT. This sequence encodes CSVQPSANNEKLFF.

This clone was detected a few times. The rearrangement uses TRBV6-2 or TRBV6-3 and TRBJ1-5; 10 positions agree with TRBD1. The CDR3 spans 15 residues. Germline CDR1 reads MNHEY; CDR2 reads SVGEGT. V was clipped by 6 bases and J by 5 bases; unmatched bases: 7. The CDR3 coding sequence is TGTGCCAGCAGCCCCCGTGACAGGGGGCATCAGCCCCAGCATTTT. Translating gives CASSPRDRGHQPQHF.

V and J are TRBV12-3 or TRBV12-4 and TRBJ1-6; D might be TRBD1 (5 bases). The ends were cut back, 1 base at V and 12 bases at J, with 10 bases in the middle. CDR3 length equals 13 residues. CDR3 amino acids: CASSLVGGVPLHF. CDR3 in DNA: TGTGCCAGCAGTTTAGTAGGAGGGGTACCCCTCCACTTT.

This clone was seen only once. The CDR3 bases are TGTGCCAGTAGTCTCCAGACAGCTAGCTTTAATGAAAAACTGTTTTTT. Amino acid sequence: CASSLQTASFNEKLFF. The chain uses TRBV19 and TRBJ1-4, with D maybe TRBD1 (5 bases). This CDR3 region has 16 residues. Trimming stripped 5 bases from V and 4 bases from J, with 17 bases between. Germline V gene data show CDR1 as LNHDA and CDR2 as SQIVND (reference sequence). The variable domain in full, with the rest retrieved from reference TRBV19 and TRBJ1-4, is DGGITQSPKYLFRKEGQNVTLSCEQNLNHDAMYWYRQDPGQGLRLIYYSQIVNDFQKGDIAEGYSVSREKKESFPLTVTSAQKNPTAFYLCASSLQTASFNEKLFFGSGTQLSVL.

The genes are TRBV18 and TRBJ2-5; D is undetermined. CDR3 length equals 16 residues. Germline CDR1 and CDR2: KGHSH and LQKENI. V was pared by 1 base and J by 0 bases, with 12 bases between. CDR3 sequence reads: CASSPRRADNQETQYF. The CDR3 nucleotides read TGTGCCAGCTCACCACGTCGGGCGGATAACCAAGAGACCCAGTACTTC.

The chain has TRBV11-3 and TRBJ2-6; D gene ambiguous. In germline, CDR1 is SGHNT, CDR2 YENEEA. V was trimmed by 1 base and J by 4 bases, leaving 5 bases between them. CDR3 size: 14 residues. The CDR3 DNA is TGTGCCAGCAGCTTAGGGAGAGGGGCCAACGTCCTGACTTTC. It yields the protein CASSLGRGANVLTF.

The rearrangement joins TRBV5-1 to TRBJ2-7, with TRBD1 matching over 9 bases. The germline V gene has CDR1 SGHRS and CDR2 YFSETQ. V dropped 3 bases and J dropped 4; count of bases not matched to a gene: 5. The CDR3 sequence is 14 residues long. CDR3 coding DNA: TGCGCCAGCAGCTCGGGACAGGGAGGGTACGAGCAGTACTTC. It codes for CASSSGQGGYEQYF.

The chain recombines TRBV19 with TRBJ1-3; no clear D. CDR3 size: 18 residues. Trimming shortened V by 5 bases and J by 2 bases, and 22 bases separated the two germline ends. The V gene's germline CDR1 is LNHDA and CDR2 SQIVND (reference sequence). Written as DNA, the CDR3 is TGTGCCAGTAGTCCCAGAGGCCTGCCGACAAGACCTGGAAACACCATATATTTT. Residues: CASSPRGLPTRPGNTIYF.

The chain uses TRBV7-9 and TRBJ2-3; D unclear. Trimming removed 5 bases at V and 6 bases at J, with 12 bases between. CDR1 SEHNR and CDR2 FQNEAQ come from the germline V gene (reference sequence). The CDR3 spans 13 residues. CDR3 sequence reads: CASSPPSLDTQYF. DNA of the CDR3: TGTGCCAGCAGCCCTCCTAGTCTCGATACGCAGTATTTT.

This chain connects TRBV9 to TRBJ2-7, with D unresolved. V was pared by 3 bases and J by 9 bases, with 19 bases between. This CDR3 region has 14 residues. The germline V gene has CDR1 SGDLS and CDR2 YYNGEE. Here the CDR3 reads CASSAHADGRGQYF. In DNA, the CDR3 is TGTGCCAGCAGCGCCCACGCGGACGGCCGCGGGCAGTACTTC.

The genes are TRBV30 and TRBJ2-2; TRBD1 matches 7 bases. The germline V gene encodes CDR1 GTSNPN and CDR2 SVGIG (reference sequence). This CDR3 region has 16 residues. Trimming removed 2 bases from V and 3 bases from J; junction bases left unmatched: 9. CDR3 DNA: TGTGCCTGGAGTCCAGGGGGAGCAGGGGACACCGGGGAGCTGTTTTTT. As protein: CAWSPGGAGDTGELFF.

This chain links TRBV29-1 with TRBJ2-7; the match to TRBD2 covers 11 bases. Trimming removed 8 bases from V and 2 bases from J; junction bases left unmatched: 5. Germline V gene data show CDR1 as SQVTM and CDR2 as ANQGSEA. The CDR3 covers 13 residues. CDR3: CSILTSGTYEQYF. DNA for the CDR3: TGCAGCATCTTGACTAGCGGGACCTACGAGCAGTACTTC.

This clone occurred once. The V and J genes are TRBV19 and TRBJ1-2; 9 bases map to TRBD1. The CDR3 runs 15 residues. Trimming removed 5 bases from V and 4 bases from J; junction bases left unmatched: 8. Germline CDR1 and CDR2: LNHDA and SQIVND (reference sequence). The CDR3 coding sequence is TGTGCCAGTAGTGCCTCCGGGACAGGGTCCTATGGCTACACCTTC. It codes for CASSASGTGSYGYTF.

The V gene is TRBV4-2, the J gene TRBJ1-1; TRBD1 is a possible D gene (6 bases). Germline CDR1 reads LGHNA; CDR2 reads YNFKEQ. Trimming removed 4 bases at V and 1 base at J, with 13 bases between. The CDR3 runs to 15 residues. CDR3 nucleotides: TGTGCCAGCAGCCCCCAGGGGCAGGAGAACACTGAAGCTTTCTTT. Its protein is CASSPQGQENTEAFF.

The rearrangement uses TRBV15 and TRBJ2-7, with D unresolved. The germline gives CDR1 LNHNV, CDR2 YYDKDF (reference sequence). V dropped 0 bases and J dropped 1 base, with 7 bases sitting between them. The CDR3 contains 14 residues. The CDR3, as DNA: TGTGCCACCAGCAGAGAGAGGAGTTCCTACGAGCAGTACTTC. This sequence encodes CATSRERSSYEQYF.

The chain uses TRBV9 and TRBJ2-5; D unclear. Germline V CDR1 and CDR2: SGDLS, YYNGEE. Trimming pared 0 bases from V and 5 bases from J, leaving 8 bases between. The CDR3 totals 13 residues. CDR3 sequence (DNA): TGTGCCAGCAGCGTAGTCCCCAGGGAGACCCAGTACTTC. Residues: CASSVVPRETQYF.

The chain links TRBV6-5 to TRBJ1-1, with D possibly being TRBD1 (6 bases). CDR1 is MNHEY and CDR2 is SVGAGI in the germline V gene. This CDR3 is built from 11 residues. V was cut by 6 bases and J by 7 bases, with 9 bases left in between. CDR3 coding DNA: TGTGCCAGCAGCCCAGGGGTTGAAGCTTTCTTT. Its translation: CASSPGVEAFF.

The J gene is TRBJ2-2, the V gene TRBV9; tentatively, D is TRBD1 (5 bases). This CDR3 comprises 14 residues. Germline CDR1 reads SGDLS; CDR2 reads YYNGEE. Trimming pared 3 bases from V and 6 bases from J, leaving 12 bases between. CDR3: CASSDSGLAGELFF. DNA for the CDR3: TGTGCCAGCAGCGATTCAGGGTTGGCCGGGGAGCTGTTTTTT.